Shown below are 20 T cell receptor beta chains from a single sample sequenced in a study of vaccination and CD4 T cells after COVID-19 (dated by TCRdb to between 2021 and 2024). Libraries were constructed by PCR. The sequencing machine was an Illumina iSeq 100. TCRdb passed the public sequencing reads through fastp at Q25 and MiXCR, retaining productive beta sequences. Every CDR3 protein is listed once, alongside the most common genes and DNA of its rows. The sample has some 22,000 distinct CDR3 sequences on record, around 49% of them singletons. Clones ranked in the top ten supply around 1% of the sample. The material sequenced was CD4+ T cells from blood, taken before SARS-CoV-2 vaccination. The receptors were gathered from a human donor who had recovered from COVID-19.

This chain uses TRBV2 with TRBJ2-5; a weak D match, TRBD1 (5 bases). V dropped 8 bases and J dropped 4 bases, with 14 bases sitting between them. Germline lookup yields CDR1 SNHLY and CDR2 FYNNEI. The CDR3 is 13 residues long. The CDR3 region is CASSPGSGETQYF. The CDR3 DNA reads TGTGCCAGCTCCCCAGGGTCGGGAGAGACCCAGTACTTC.

V gene TRBV18 combines with J gene TRBJ2-2, with D unresolved. Germline V gene sequence: CDR1 KGHSH, CDR2 LQKENI. The CDR3 spans 13 residues. V was cut by 3 bases and J by 3 bases, with 5 bases left in between. The CDR3: CASSPQDTGELFF. The CDR3, as DNA: TGTGCCAGCTCACCTCAGGACACCGGGGAGCTGTTTTTT.

This rearrangement joins TRBV6-1 to TRBJ1-6; TRBD1 matches at 7 bases. The germline V gene encodes CDR1 MNHNS and CDR2 SASEGT. This CDR3 region has 14 residues. With V trimmed by 5 bases and J by 10 bases, 8 bases remained unmatched. In DNA form, the CDR3 reads TGTGCCAGCAGTAGACAGGGTACAGACTCACCCCTCCACTTT. This translates into CASSRQGTDSPLHF.

The chain has TRBV27 and TRBJ2-4; no definite D call. Germline V gene lookup returns CDR1 MNHEY and CDR2 SMNVEV (reference sequence). The CDR3 length is 14 residues. The ends were cut back, 7 bases at V and 4 bases at J, with 14 bases in the middle. The CDR3 DNA reads TGTGCCAGCAAGTCCCTCGCAGGAAAAAACATTCAGTACTTC. This encodes CASKSLAGKNIQYF.

This clonotype was detected once. The CDR3 protein is CATHHSTDTQYF. Here the CDR3 DNA reads TGCGCCACTCACCACAGCACAGATACGCAGTATTTT. The chain uses TRBV10-2 and TRBJ2-3; D ambiguous. Trimming removed 10 bases from V and 0 bases from J, with 8 bases in between. CDR1 and CDR2 (germline): WSHSY, SAAADI. CDR3 length: 12 amino acids.

This clonotype was detected only a few times. The genes are TRBV7-2 and TRBJ2-1; unclear D gene. V was pared by 4 bases and J by 0 bases, with 13 bases between. The CDR3 sequence is 16 residues long. Germline V gene lookup returns CDR1 SGHTA and CDR2 FQGNSA. The CDR3 DNA sequence: TGTGCCAGCAGCTCCGAATCAACACTCTCCTACAATGAGCAGTTCTTC. As protein: CASSSESTLSYNEQFF.

This chain joins TRBV19 and TRBJ2-7; D is perhaps TRBD2 (5 bases). CDR3 length: 14 residues. Germline CDR1 LNHDA, CDR2 SQIVND (reference sequence). Trimming shortened V by 4 bases and J by 2 bases, and 12 bases separated the two germline ends. CDR3 residues: CASSRGFSTYEQYF. CDR3 DNA: TGTGCCAGTAGTAGAGGGTTTTCCACCTACGAGCAGTACTTC.

The V call is TRBV12-3 or TRBV12-4, the J call TRBJ1-5; D is unresolved. V was pared by 3 bases and J by 4 bases, with 4 bases between. This CDR3 has 12 residues. CDR3 in amino acids: CASSFWNQPQHF. The CDR3 region has the DNA TGTGCCAGCAGTTTTTGGAATCAGCCCCAGCATTTT.

On this clonotype: It is unclear where the CDR3 begins or ends on the DNA, so no DNA is shown, and the CDR3 is as TCRdb lists it. The chain joins TRBV6-1 to TRBJ1-2; TRBD1, the D gene given by the table, was not confirmed from the DNA. Germline CDR1 is MNHNS and CDR2 is SASEGT. The CDR3 sequence runs 14 residues, both termini included. CDR3 sequence: CVEVVAPGAFGHTF.

J is TRBJ1-5 and V is TRBV5-8; unclear D gene. The CDR3 is made up of 14 amino acids. Germline values: CDR1 SGHTS, CDR2 YDEGEE. The germline V and J ends were trimmed by 8 bases and 4 bases, with 16 bases remaining between them. CDR3 amino acids: CASGIVVRNQPQHF. CDR3 in DNA: TGTGCCAGTGGGATAGTGGTTCGGAATCAGCCCCAGCATTTT.

The gene calls are TRBV2 and TRBJ2-1; the D gene is possibly TRBD2 (5 bases). This CDR3 region has 14 residues. The ends were cut back, 2 bases at V and 6 bases at J, with 11 bases in the middle. Per germline, CDR1 SNHLY and CDR2 FYNNEI. The CDR3 is CASSELSRGNEQFF. CDR3 nucleotide sequence: TGTGCCAGCAGTGAATTGTCACGGGGCAATGAGCAGTTCTTC. The whole variable domain, filled in from reference TRBV2 and TRBJ2-1, reads EPEVTQTPSHQVTQMGQEVILRCVPISNHLYFYWYRQILGQKVEFLVSFYNNEISEKSEIFDDQFSVERPDGSNFTLKIRSTKLEDSAMYFCASSELSRGNEQFFGPGTRLTVL.

The chain's CDR3 is CASSLQTSGAYNEQFF. The CDR3 DNA sequence: TGCGCCAGCAGCTTGCAGACTAGCGGGGCTTACAATGAGCAGTTCTTC. The chain combines TRBV5-1 with TRBJ2-1, with TRBD2 matching over 11 bases. Germline V gives CDR1 SGHRS, CDR2 YFSETQ. Germline trimming cut 1 base from V and 4 bases from J; bases unmatched to any gene: 4. The CDR3 loop spans 16 amino acids. The variable domain in full, completed from reference TRBV5-1 and TRBJ2-1, reads KAGVTQTPRYLIKTRGQQVTLSCSPISGHRSVSWYQQTPGQGLQFLFEYFSETQRNKGNFPGRFSGRQFSNSRSEMNVSTLELGDSALYLCASSLQTSGAYNEQFFGPGTRLTVL.

This chain joins TRBV6-2 or TRBV6-3 and TRBJ2-2; no firm D call. Germline CDR1 reads MNHEY; CDR2 reads SVGEGT. This CDR3 region has 13 residues. Trimming removed 7 bases at V and 2 bases at J, with 8 bases between. CDR3 in DNA: TGTGCCAGCACCAGACCCAACACCGGGGAGCTGTTTTTT. Amino acid sequence: CASTRPNTGELFF.

The chain employs TRBV19 and TRBJ1-2; D remains unclear. V was trimmed by 1 base and J by 6 bases, leaving 12 bases between them. Germline V gives CDR1 LNHDA, CDR2 SQIVND (reference sequence). The CDR3 length is 14 residues. This CDR3 is CASSIAAGGHGYTF. The CDR3 region has the DNA TGTGCCAGTAGTATAGCAGCAGGAGGCCATGGCTACACCTTC.

This sequence joins TRBV20-1 and TRBJ2-7; possible D gene TRBD2, 6 bases. This CDR3 comprises 13 residues. Germline loops: CDR1 DFQATT, CDR2 SNEGSKA (reference sequence). Deletions cut 3 bases from V and 2 bases from J, with 11 bases between. The CDR3 region is CSASGSDPYEQYF. CDR3 nucleotides: TGCAGTGCTAGCGGGAGTGACCCCTACGAGCAGTACTTC.

The chain uses TRBV7-9 and TRBJ2-1; TRBD2 agrees at 9 bases. The junction had 8 bases not matched to a gene; V was cut back by 4 bases and J by 10 bases. The length of the CDR3 is 14 residues. CDR1 and CDR2 from the germline V gene are SEHNR and FQNEAQ (reference sequence). The CDR3 sequence: CASSSIAGAGEQFF. The DNA of the CDR3 is TGTGCCAGCAGCTCAATAGCGGGAGCAGGGGAGCAGTTCTTC. The full variable domain, completed using reference TRBV7-9 and TRBJ2-1, is DTGVSQNPRHKITKRGQNVTFRCDPISEHNRLYWYRQTLGQGPEFLTYFQNEAQLEKSRLLSDRFSAERPKGSFSTLEIQRTEQGDSAMYLCASSSIAGAGEQFFGPGTRLTVL.

There are a few counts of this clonotype. One end of the junction varies from germline; a read error may be responsible. The rearrangement uses TRBV4-2 and TRBJ2-7, with 10 bases matching TRBD2. CDR1 is LGHNA, CDR2 YNFKEQ, per germline. The CDR3 is 15 residues long. The CDR3 DNA is TGTGCCAGCAGCGAAGAGGGGAGCGGGAGGGACGAGCAGTACTTC. Protein sequence: CASSEEGSGRDEQYF.

V usage is TRBV7-3 and J usage is TRBJ1-5, with a tentative D call TRBD1 (5 bases). V lost 5 bases to trimming and J lost 3 bases, with 20 bases between them. Germline CDR1 SGHTA, CDR2 FQGTGA. The CDR3 loop spans 17 amino acids. The CDR3, as DNA: TGTGCCAGCAGCCCTCCCCTTGGGGGAGAGGCCAATCAGCCCCAGCATTTT. This gives the protein CASSPPLGGEANQPQHF.

The chain combines TRBV6-1 with TRBJ2-7; no firm D call. The germline V gene encodes CDR1 MNHNS and CDR2 SASEGT. Trimming took off 6 bases at V and 5 bases at J, with 11 bases between the two ends. The CDR3 has 12 amino acids. This chain's CDR3 is CASRTQRDEQYF. DNA for the CDR3: TGTGCCAGCAGGACCCAACGGGACGAGCAGTACTTC.

The chain joins TRBV6-1 to TRBJ1-2; 9 nucleotides agree with TRBD1. This CDR3 has 13 amino acids. Looked up from germline, CDR1 is MNHNS and CDR2 is SASEGT. J lost 3 bases, V lost 6 bases, and 2 bases had no gene match. The CDR3 spells CASRRTGDYGYTF. CDR3 nucleotides: TGTGCCAGCAGACGGACAGGGGACTATGGCTACACCTTC.